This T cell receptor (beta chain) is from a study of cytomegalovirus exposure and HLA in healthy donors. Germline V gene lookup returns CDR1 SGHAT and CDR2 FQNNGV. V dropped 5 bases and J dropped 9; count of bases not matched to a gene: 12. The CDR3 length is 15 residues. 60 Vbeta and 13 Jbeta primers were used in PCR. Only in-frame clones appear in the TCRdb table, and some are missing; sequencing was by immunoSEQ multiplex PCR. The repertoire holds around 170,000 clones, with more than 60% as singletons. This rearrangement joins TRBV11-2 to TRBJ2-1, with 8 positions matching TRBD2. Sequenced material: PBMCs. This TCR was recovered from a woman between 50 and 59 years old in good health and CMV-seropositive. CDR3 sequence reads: CASSQGNGGDGEQFF. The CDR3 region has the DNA TGTGCCAGCAGCCAAGGGAACGGGGGGGACGGTGAGCAGTTCTTC. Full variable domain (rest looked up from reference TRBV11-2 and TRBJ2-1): EAGVAQSPRYKIIEKRQSVAFWCNPISGHATLYWYQQILGQGPKLLIQFQNNGVVDDSQLPKDRFSAERLKGVDSTLKIQPAKLEDSAVYLCASSQGNGGDGEQFFGPGTRLTVL.